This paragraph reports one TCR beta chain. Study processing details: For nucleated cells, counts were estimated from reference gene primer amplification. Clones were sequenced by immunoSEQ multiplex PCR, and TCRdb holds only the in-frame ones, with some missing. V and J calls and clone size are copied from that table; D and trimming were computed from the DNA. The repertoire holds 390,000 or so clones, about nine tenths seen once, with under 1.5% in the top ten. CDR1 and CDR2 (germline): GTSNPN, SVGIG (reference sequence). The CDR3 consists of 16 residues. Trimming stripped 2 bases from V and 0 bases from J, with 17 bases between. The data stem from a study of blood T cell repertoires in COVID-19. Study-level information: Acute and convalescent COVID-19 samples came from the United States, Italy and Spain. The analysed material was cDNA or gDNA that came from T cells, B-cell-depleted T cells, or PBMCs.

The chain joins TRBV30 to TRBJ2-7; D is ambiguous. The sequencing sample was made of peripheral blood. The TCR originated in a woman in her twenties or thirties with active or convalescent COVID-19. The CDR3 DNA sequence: TGTGCCTGGAGTCCATTTATCGACATTGGCTCCTACGAGCAGTACTTC. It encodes CAWSPFIDIGSYEQYF. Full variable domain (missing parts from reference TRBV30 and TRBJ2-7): SQTIHQWPATLVQPVGSPLSLECTVEGTSNPNLYWYRQAAGRGLQLLFYSVGIGQISSEVPQNLSASRPQDRQFILSSKKLLLSDSGFYLCAWSPFIDIGSYEQYFGPGTRLTVT.